This T cell receptor beta chain was captured in a study of blood T cell repertoires in COVID-19. Study at large: Both acute and convalescent COVID-19 samples were obtained from the United States, Italy and Spain. T cells, B-cell-depleted T cells, or PBMCs supplied cDNA or gDNA.

This CDR3 is 15 amino acids long. The V end lost 2 bases, the J end lost 0 bases, and 8 bases lay between the germline ends. The germline V gene has CDR1 LGHDT and CDR2 YNNKEL (reference sequence). In the authors' workflow: The assay estimated nucleated cells by amplifying reference gene primers. The repertoire was sequenced with immunoSEQ multiplex PCR; TCRdb's copy has only in-frame clones and lacks some. Clonal size and the V and J genes are those of that table, whereas D and trimming came from the DNA. Of about 81,000 clones listed, 91% are singletons. The origin of this receptor is a woman between 50 and 59 years old in a cohort sampled during active COVID-19. The V and J genes are TRBV3-1 (or the pseudogene TRBV3-2) and TRBJ2-1; unclear D gene. Sample: peripheral blood. This chain's CDR3 is CASSQIHSSYNEQFF. In nucleotides, the CDR3 is TGTGCCAGCAGCCAAATCCATAGCTCCTACAATGAGCAGTTCTTC.